This T cell receptor (beta chain) was found in a study of cytomegalovirus exposure and HLA in healthy donors. PCR employed 60 Vbeta and 13 Jbeta primers. The table came from immunoSEQ multiplex PCR; TCRdb's copy has only in-frame clones and leaves some out. Of 80,000 to 130,000 clones in the sample, under 80% are singletons; the top ten hold 3% to 4%. Input material: PBMCs. The sequence was obtained from a woman aged 50 to 60 in good health and CMV-seropositive.

The CDR3 nucleotides are TGTGCCTGGATCCCAGGAGGGAATGAGCAGTTCTTC. Protein: CAWIPGGNEQFF. This chain uses TRBV30 with TRBJ2-1; possibly TRBD2 for D (6 bases). In germline, CDR1 is GTSNPN, CDR2 SVGIG (reference sequence). The ends were cut back, 4 bases at V and 7 bases at J, with 11 bases in the middle. The CDR3 totals 12 residues.